The present TCR beta chain was sequenced within a study of Graves' ophthalmopathy and Graves' hyperthyroidism. General observations from the study: In separating ophthalmopathy from stable hyperthyroidism, a 13-signature model achieved 87.88% sensitivity and around 81% specificity.

Ophthalmopathy not arising within 18 months of follow-up defined hyperthyroidism as stable. Aged 18 to 65, the patients with hyperthyroidism had under 2 months' duration and were newly diagnosed. Establishment of the diagnosis relied upon clinical symptoms, serum thyroxine, TRAb, thyroid ultrasound and orbital computed tomography. The authors amplified TCR beta CDR3 regions from RNA transcripts. HTBI-primed RT-PCR formed the first round, and a multiplex PCR formed the second. Each CDR3 protein gets one entry after TCRdb re-called the multiplex PCR reads with MiXCR. This table holds some 360,000 distinct CDR3 sequences, about 15% found once. Germline-derived CDR1 and CDR2 are MNHNS and SASEGT. The CDR3 is 12 amino acids. V was shortened by 7 bases and J by 0 bases, with 6 bases between the two germline ends. In its sample, this clonotype was seen many times. What it binds is unknown.

The TCR sequence derives from an adult woman with stable Graves' hyperthyroidism. The gene calls are TRBV6-1 and TRBJ1-1; unclear D gene. Sequenced: peripheral blood. DNA for the CDR3: TGTGCCAGCACCAGGCTGAACACTGAAGCTTTCTTT. It translates to CASTRLNTEAFF.